This TCR beta chain was documented in a study of blood T cells in healthy people across ages. A second about 7 to 12 cycle PCR used barcoded and J-beta primers. TCRdb re-called the 5' RACE reads through MiXCR, storing one row per CDR3 protein. Among nearly 1 million distinct CDR3 sequences, roughly half were seen once, and the ten largest hold 20% to 25%. Samples had at least 7 million PBMCs isolated from them. What was sequenced was blood. This clonotype was obtained from a woman aged 60-75 years in good health.

The CDR3 DNA follows: TGTGCCAGCAGTTACTCGAGCAGGTCTGGGGCCAACGTCCTGACTTTC. Residues: CASSYSSRSGANVLTF. This chain uses TRBV6-2 or TRBV6-3 with TRBJ2-6, with no clear D. V was clipped by 0 bases and J by 1 base, with 7 bases between them. Germline V CDR1 and CDR2: MNHEY, SVGEGT. This CDR3 has 16 residues.